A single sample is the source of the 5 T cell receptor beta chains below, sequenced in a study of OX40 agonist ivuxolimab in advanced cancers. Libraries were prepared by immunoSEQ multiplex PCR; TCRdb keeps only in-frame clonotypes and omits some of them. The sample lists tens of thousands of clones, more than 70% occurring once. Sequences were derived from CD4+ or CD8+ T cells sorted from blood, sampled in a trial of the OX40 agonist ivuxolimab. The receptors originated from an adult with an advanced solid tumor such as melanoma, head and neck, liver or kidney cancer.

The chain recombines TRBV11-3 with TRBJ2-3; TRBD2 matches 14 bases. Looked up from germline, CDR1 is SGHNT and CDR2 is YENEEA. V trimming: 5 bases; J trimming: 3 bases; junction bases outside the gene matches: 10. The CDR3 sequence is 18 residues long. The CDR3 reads CASSMGTSGSLGTDTQYF. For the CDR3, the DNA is TGTGCCAGCAGCATGGGGACTAGCGGGAGCCTGGGGACAGATACGCAGTATTTT.

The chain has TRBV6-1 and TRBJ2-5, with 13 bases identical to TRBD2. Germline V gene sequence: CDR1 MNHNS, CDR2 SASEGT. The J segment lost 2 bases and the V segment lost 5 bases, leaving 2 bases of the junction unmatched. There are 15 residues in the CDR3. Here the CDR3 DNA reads TGTGCCAGCAGTTCGGGACTAGCGGGGCAAGAGACCCAGTACTTC. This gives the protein CASSSGLAGQETQYF.

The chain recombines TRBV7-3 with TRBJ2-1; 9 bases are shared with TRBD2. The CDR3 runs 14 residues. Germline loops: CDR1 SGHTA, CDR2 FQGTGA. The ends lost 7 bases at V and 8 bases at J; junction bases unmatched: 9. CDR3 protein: CASNRGGAVDEQFF. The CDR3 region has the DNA TGTGCCAGCAACCGCGGGGGGGCCGTGGATGAGCAGTTCTTC. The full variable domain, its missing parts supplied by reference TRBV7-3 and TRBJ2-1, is GAGVSQTPSNKVTEKGKYVELRCDPISGHTALYWYRQSLGQGPEFLIYFQGTGAADDSGLPNDRFFAVRPEGSVSTLKIQRTERGDSAVYLCASNRGGAVDEQFFGPGTRLTVL.

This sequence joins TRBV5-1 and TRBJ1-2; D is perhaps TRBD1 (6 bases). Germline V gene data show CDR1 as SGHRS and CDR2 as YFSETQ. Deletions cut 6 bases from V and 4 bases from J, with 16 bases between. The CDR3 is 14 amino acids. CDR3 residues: CASTSGGAGYGYTF. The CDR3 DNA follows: TGCGCCAGCACATCGGGGGGCGCGGGCTATGGCTACACCTTC.

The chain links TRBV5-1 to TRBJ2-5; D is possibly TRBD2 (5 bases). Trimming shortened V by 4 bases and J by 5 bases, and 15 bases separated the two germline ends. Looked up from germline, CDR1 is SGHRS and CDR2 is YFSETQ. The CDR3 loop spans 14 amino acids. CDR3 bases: TGCGCCAGCAGCCGGGGAGTTAGTTGGGAGACCCAGTACTTC. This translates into CASSRGVSWETQYF. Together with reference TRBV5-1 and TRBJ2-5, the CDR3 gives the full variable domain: KAGVTQTPRYLIKTRGQQVTLSCSPISGHRSVSWYQQTPGQGLQFLFEYFSETQRNKGNFPGRFSGRQFSNSRSEMNVSTLELGDSALYLCASSRGVSWETQYFGPGTRLLVL.